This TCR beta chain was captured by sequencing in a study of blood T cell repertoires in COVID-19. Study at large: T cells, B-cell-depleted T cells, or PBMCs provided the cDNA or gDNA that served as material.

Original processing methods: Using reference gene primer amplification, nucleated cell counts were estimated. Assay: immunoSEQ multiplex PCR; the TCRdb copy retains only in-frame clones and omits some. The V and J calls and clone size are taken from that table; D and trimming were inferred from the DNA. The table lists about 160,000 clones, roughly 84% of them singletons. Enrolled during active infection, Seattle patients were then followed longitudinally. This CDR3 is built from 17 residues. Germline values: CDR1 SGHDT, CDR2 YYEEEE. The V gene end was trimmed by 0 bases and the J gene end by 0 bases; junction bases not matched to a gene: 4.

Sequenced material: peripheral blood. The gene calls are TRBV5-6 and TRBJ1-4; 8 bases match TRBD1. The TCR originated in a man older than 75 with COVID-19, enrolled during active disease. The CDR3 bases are TGTGCCAGCAGCTTGGACAGGGGGTTTGCAACTAATGAAAAACTGTTTTTT. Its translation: CASSLDRGFATNEKLFF.